The present T cell receptor (beta chain) was sequenced within a study of blood T cell repertoires in COVID-19. Background on the study: Sample material is recorded as cDNA or gDNA derived from T cells, B-cell-depleted T cells, or PBMCs.

Cohorts were assigned according to the clinical history that participants reported. The CDR3 totals 14 residues. With V trimmed by 7 bases and J by 6 bases, 8 bases remained unmatched. From germline, CDR1 is SNHLY and CDR2 FYNNEI. Repertoires were generated with immunoSEQ multiplex PCR, while TCRdb's copy carries only in-frame clones and drops some. The sample lists a few hundred thousand clones, roughly 90% occurring once. This sequence joins TRBV2 and TRBJ1-3, with 8 bases that match TRBD1. The TCR originated in a young woman who had recovered from COVID-19. The sample was PBMCs or T cells enriched from blood (not recorded which). As DNA, the CDR3 is TGTGCCAGCACGAAGGAACAGGGGGAAAACACCATATATTTT. This translates into CASTKEQGENTIYF. Filled out from reference TRBV2 and TRBJ1-3, the complete variable domain reads EPEVTQTPSHQVTQMGQEVILRCVPISNHLYFYWYRQILGQKVEFLVSFYNNEISEKSEIFDDQFSVERPDGSNFTLKIRSTKLEDSAMYFCASTKEQGENTIYFGEGSWLTVV.